The clone carrying this T cell receptor beta chain appeared once. Its antigen is currently unknown. Profiling relied on immunoSEQ multiplex PCR, and the TCRdb table lists in-frame clones only, not all of them. The sample holds some 25,000 clones, about three quarters seen once. The data originate from a study of neoadjuvant nivolumab and ipilimumab in lung cancer. V shed 6 bases and J shed 8 bases, with 13 bases lying between them. Germline loops: CDR1 SQVTM, CDR2 ANQGSEA. This CDR3 comprises 11 residues. Study-wide results and limits: From pretherapy to surgery, tumor richness and clonality rose with dual therapy.

Sequencing was performed on tumor tissue, taken after neoadjuvant nivolumab, alone or with ipilimumab, at or shortly before surgery. This receptor was obtained from an adult with non-small cell lung cancer. The rearrangement links TRBV29-1 to TRBJ1-1, with a tentative D call TRBD1 (5 bases). The CDR3 bases are TGCAGCGTACGAGCGGGGGACGAAGCTTTCTTT. Translating gives CSVRAGDEAFF.